This TCR beta chain is drawn from a study of CD8 T cells in Susac syndrome. Study-level points and caveats: As acknowledged by the study, its TCR sequencing and HLA analysis included a relatively small number of individuals.

This CDR3 has 13 amino acids. V gave up 7 bases and J gave up 2 bases, with 12 bases separating them. High-throughput TCR beta sequencing covered peripheral CD8+ and CD4+ T cells. Reverse transcription of about 0.5 to 1 ug RNA was carried out with random hexamers. Multiplex immunoSEQ PCR targeted 54 Vbeta and 13 Jbeta TCR beta segments. From the immunoSEQ multiplex PCR reads, TCRdb called clonotypes with MiXCR, one entry per CDR3 protein. The data show approximately 150,000 distinct CDR3 sequences, about 94% seen once. This clonotype was seen a single time. Its antigen is unknown. This chain uses TRBV12-3 or TRBV12-4 with TRBJ2-7; the D call may be TRBD1 or TRBD2 (5 bases each). The sequence derives from a human donor with multiple sclerosis. Sequenced: CD4+ T cells from PBMCs. CDR3 DNA: TGTGCCAGCAAAGGGACGCTTACCTACGAGCAGTACTTC. This sequence encodes CASKGTLTYEQYF.